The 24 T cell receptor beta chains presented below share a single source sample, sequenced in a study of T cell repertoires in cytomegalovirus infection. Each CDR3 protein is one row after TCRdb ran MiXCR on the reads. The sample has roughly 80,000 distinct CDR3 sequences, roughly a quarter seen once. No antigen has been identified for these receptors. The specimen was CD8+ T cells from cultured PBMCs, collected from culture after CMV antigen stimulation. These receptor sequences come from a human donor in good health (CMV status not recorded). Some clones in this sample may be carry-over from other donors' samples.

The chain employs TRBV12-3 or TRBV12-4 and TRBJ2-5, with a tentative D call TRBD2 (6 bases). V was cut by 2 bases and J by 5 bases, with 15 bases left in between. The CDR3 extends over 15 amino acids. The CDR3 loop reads CASSLIGGTVETQYF. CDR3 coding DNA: TGTGCCAGCAGTTTAATTGGGGGGACTGTGGAGACCCAGTACTTC.

In DNA, the CDR3 is TGCAGCGTTGGGGGCCCGGGGCAGACTCTTCCAGGAAACACCATATATTTT. Amino acid sequence: CSVGGPGQTLPGNTIYF. The chain employs TRBV29-1 and TRBJ1-3; possible D gene TRBD1, 5 bases. The CDR3 contains 17 residues. Trimming pared 4 bases from V and 4 bases from J, leaving 23 bases between. CDR1 and CDR2 (germline): SQVTM, ANQGSEA.

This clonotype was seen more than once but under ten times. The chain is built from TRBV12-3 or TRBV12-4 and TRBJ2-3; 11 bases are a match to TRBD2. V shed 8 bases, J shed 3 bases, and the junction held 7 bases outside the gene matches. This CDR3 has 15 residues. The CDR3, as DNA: TGTGCCAGCGGCTCGACTAGCGGGGAAACAGATACGCAGTATTTT. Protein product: CASGSTSGETDTQYF.

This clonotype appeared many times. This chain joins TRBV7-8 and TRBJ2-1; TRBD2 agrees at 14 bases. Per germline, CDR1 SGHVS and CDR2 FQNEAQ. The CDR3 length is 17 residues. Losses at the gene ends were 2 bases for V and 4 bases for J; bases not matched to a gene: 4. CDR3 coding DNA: TGTGCCAGCAGCTTACGACTAGCGGGGGGGCTGTACAATGAGCAGTTCTTC. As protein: CASSLRLAGGLYNEQFF.

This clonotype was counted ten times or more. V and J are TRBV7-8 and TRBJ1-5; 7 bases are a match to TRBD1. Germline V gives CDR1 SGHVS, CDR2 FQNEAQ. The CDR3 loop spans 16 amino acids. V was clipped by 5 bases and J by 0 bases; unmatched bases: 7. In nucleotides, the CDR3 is TGTGCCAGCAGCGCCCGGGGACAGATTAGCAATCAGCCCCAGCATTTT. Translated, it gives CASSARGQISNQPQHF.

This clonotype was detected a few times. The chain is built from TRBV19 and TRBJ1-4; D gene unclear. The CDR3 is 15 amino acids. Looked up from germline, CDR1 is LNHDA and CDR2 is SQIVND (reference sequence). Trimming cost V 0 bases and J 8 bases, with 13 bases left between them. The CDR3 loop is CASSIDAGTGEKLFF. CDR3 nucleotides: TGTGCCAGTAGTATAGACGCCGGAACGGGGGAAAAACTGTTTTTT.

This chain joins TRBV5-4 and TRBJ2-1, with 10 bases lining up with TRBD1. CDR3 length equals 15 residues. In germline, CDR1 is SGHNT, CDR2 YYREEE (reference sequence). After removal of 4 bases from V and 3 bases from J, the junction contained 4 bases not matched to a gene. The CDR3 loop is CASSRGTGDYNEQFF. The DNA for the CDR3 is TGTGCCAGCAGCCGGGGGACAGGGGACTACAATGAGCAGTTCTTC.

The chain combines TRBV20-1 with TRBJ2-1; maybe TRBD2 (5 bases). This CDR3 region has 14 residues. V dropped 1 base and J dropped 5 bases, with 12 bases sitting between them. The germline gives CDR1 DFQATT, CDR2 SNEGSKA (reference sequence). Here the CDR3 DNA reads TGCAGTGCTAGAGCTTGGACTCCCGACAATGAGCAGTTCTTC. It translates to CSARAWTPDNEQFF.

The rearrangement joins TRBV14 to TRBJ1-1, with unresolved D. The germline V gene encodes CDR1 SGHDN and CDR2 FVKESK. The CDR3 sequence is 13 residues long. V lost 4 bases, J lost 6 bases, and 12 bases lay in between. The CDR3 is CASSPGPDSEAFF. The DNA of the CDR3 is TGTGCCAGCAGCCCGGGCCCTGACTCTGAAGCTTTCTTT. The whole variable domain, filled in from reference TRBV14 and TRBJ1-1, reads EAGVTQFPSHSVIEKGQTVTLRCDPISGHDNLYWYRRVMGKEIKFLLHFVKESKQDESGMPNNRFLAERTGGTYSTLKVQPAELEDSGVYFCASSPGPDSEAFFGQGTRLTVV.

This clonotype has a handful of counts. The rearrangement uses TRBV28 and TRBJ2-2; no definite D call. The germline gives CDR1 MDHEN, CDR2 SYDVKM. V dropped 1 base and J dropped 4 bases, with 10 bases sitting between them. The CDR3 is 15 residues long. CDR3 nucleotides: TGTGCCAGCAGTTTATCCCAGACATCCACCGGGGAGCTGTTTTTT. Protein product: CASSLSQTSTGELFF.

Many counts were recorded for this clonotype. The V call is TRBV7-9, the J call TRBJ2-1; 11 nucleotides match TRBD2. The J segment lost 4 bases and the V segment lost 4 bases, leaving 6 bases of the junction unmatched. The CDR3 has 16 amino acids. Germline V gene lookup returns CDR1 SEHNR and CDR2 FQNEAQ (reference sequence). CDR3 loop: CASSSTGTSGYNEQFF. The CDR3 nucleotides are TGTGCCAGCAGCTCCACCGGGACTAGCGGATACAATGAGCAGTTCTTC.

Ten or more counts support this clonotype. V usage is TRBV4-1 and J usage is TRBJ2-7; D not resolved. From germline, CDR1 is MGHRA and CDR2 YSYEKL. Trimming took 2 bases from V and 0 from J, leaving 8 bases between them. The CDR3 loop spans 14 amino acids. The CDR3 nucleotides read TGCGCCAGCAGCCAACTGGACGGCTCCTACGAGCAGTACTTC. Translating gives CASSQLDGSYEQYF.

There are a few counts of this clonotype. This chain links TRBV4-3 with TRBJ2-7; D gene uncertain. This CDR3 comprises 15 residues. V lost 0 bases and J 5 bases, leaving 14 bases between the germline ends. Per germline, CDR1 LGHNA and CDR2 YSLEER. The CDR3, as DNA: TGCGCCAGCAGCCAAGAGTGGCAGGTAGCCCACGAGCAGTACTTC. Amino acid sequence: CASSQEWQVAHEQYF.

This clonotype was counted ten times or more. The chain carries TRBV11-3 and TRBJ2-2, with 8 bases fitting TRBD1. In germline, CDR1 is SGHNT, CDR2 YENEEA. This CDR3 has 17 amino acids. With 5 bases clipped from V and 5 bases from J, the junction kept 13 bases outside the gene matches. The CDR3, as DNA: TGTGCCAGCAGCACCCCCGACAGGGGATTAGGGACCGGGGAGCTGTTTTTT. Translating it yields CASSTPDRGLGTGELFF. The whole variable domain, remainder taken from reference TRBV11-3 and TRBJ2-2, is EAGVVQSPRYKIIEKKQPVAFWCNPISGHNTLYWYLQNLGQGPELLIRYENEEAVDDSQLPKDRFSAERLKGVDSTLKIQPAELGDSAVYLCASSTPDRGLGTGELFFGEGSRLTVL.

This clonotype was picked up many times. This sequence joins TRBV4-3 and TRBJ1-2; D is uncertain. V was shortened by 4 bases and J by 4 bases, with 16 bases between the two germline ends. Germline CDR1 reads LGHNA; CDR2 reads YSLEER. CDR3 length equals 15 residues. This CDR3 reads CASSRRLQSLYGYTF. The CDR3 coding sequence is TGCGCCAGCAGCCGAAGGTTGCAGAGCCTCTATGGCTACACCTTC.

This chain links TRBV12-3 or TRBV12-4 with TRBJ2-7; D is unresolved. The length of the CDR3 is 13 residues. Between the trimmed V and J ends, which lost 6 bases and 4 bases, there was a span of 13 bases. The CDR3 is CASRGGDLYEQYF. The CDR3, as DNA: TGTGCCAGCAGAGGCGGCGATTTATACGAGCAGTACTTC.

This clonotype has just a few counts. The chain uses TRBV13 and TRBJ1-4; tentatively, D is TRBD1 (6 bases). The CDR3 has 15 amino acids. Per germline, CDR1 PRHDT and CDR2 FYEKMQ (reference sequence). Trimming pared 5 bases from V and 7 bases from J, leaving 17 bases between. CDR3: CASSPRGSGGEKLFF. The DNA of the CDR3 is TGTGCCAGCAGCCCTAGGGGGAGTGGCGGTGAAAAACTGTTTTTT.

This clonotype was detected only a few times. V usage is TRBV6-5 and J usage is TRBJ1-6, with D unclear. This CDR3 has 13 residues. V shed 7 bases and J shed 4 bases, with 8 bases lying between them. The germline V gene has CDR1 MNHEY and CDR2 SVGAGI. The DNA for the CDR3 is TGTGCCAGCACGCCAGGTTATAATTCACCCCTCCACTTT. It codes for CASTPGYNSPLHF.

This CDR3 reads CASDLVPNTGELFF. Written as DNA, the CDR3 is TGTGCCAGTGACCTAGTCCCTAACACCGGGGAGCTGTTTTTT. The chain employs TRBV19 and TRBJ2-2; D gene unclear. Germline-derived CDR1 and CDR2 are LNHDA and SQIVND (reference sequence). Trimming stripped 8 bases from V and 2 bases from J, with 12 bases between. The CDR3 extends over 14 amino acids.

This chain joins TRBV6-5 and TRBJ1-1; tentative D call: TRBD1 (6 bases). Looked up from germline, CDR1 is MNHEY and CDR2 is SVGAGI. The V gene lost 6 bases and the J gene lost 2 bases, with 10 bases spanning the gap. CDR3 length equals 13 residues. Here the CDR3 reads CASRGHRNTEAFF. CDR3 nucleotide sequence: TGTGCCAGCAGGGGACACCGCAACACTGAAGCTTTCTTT.

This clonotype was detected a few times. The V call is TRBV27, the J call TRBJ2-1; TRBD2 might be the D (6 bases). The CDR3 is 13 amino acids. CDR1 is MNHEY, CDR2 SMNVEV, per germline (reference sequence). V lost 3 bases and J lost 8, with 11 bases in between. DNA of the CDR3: TGTGCCAGCAGTTTCCCGACTAGGGATGAGCAGTTCTTC. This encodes CASSFPTRDEQFF.

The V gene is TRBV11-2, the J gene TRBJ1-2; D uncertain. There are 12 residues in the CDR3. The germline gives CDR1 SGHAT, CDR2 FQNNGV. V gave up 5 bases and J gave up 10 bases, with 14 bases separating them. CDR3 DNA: TGTGCCAGCAGCCAAATGGACCTTCTCTACACCTTC. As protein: CASSQMDLLYTF.

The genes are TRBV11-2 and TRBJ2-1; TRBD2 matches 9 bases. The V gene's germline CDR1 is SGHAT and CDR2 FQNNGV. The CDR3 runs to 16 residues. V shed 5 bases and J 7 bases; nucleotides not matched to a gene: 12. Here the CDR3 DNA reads TGTGCCAGCAGCCCCCGACTAGCGGTTTGGGGGAATGAGCAGTTCTTC. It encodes CASSPRLAVWGNEQFF.

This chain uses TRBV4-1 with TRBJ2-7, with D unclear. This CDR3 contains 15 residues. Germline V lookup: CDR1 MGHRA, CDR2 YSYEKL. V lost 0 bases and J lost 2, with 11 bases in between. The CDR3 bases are TGCGCCAGCAGCCAAGATTCAAGAGGCACCTACGAGCAGTACTTC. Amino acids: CASSQDSRGTYEQYF.